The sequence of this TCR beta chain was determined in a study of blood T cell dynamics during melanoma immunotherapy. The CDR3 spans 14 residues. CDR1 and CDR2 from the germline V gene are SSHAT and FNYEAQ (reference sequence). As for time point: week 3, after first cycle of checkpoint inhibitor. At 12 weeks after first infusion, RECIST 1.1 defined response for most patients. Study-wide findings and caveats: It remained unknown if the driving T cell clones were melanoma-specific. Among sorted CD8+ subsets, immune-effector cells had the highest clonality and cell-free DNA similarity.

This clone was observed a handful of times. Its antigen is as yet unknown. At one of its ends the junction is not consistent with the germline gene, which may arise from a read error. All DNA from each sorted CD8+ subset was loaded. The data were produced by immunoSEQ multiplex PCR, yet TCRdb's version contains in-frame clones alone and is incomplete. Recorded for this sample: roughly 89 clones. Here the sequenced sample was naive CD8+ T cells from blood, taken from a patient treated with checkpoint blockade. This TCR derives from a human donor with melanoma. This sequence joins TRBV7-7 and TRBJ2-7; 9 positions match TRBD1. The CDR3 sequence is CASSPGTGNYEQYF. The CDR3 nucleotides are TGTGCTAGCAGCCCGGGGACAGGGAACTACGAGCAGTACTTC.